The clone carrying this TCR beta chain was counted between two and nine times. This specimen belongs to a study of blood T cell repertoires in COVID-19. CDR1 and CDR2 (germline): LNHDA, SQIVND (reference sequence). V lost 5 bases and J lost 3, with 15 bases in between. This CDR3 comprises 15 residues. As originally analysed: Estimation of nucleated cell counts relied on the amplification of reference gene primers. Sequencing was performed with immunoSEQ multiplex PCR; in TCRdb, only in-frame clones are kept and a portion is missing. That table supplies the V and J calls and clone size; D and trimming were determined from the DNA. This sample has 200,000 to 300,000 clones, with around 89% found just once.

The receptor was derived from a woman aged 35 to 49 with acute COVID-19. The chain uses TRBV19 and TRBJ2-3; TRBD1 might be the D (8 bases). Sequencing input: PBMCs or T cells enriched from blood (not recorded which). The CDR3: CASSVGQGGTDTQYF. CDR3 nucleotides: TGTGCCAGTAGTGTCGGACAGGGAGGGACAGATACGCAGTATTTT.